This record looks at one T cell receptor (beta chain) sequence and its context. TCRdb called the RT-PCR reads again in MiXCR, with one record for every CDR3 protein. Of more than 550,000 distinct CDR3 sequences detected, around 14% appear once; the ten largest clones hold 3% to 4.5%. V lost 4 bases and J 0 bases, leaving 10 bases between the germline ends. The germline V gene encodes CDR1 MNHEY and CDR2 SMNVEV (reference sequence). The CDR3 sequence is 14 residues long. The clonotype comes from a female donor in good health, serving as a healthy control. This rearrangement joins TRBV27 to TRBJ2-7; D is unresolved. The sample was memory CD4+ T cells from blood. The CDR3 sequence: CASSSPYSSYEQYF. The CDR3 DNA sequence: TGTGCCAGCAGTTCTCCGTATAGCTCCTACGAGCAGTACTTC.